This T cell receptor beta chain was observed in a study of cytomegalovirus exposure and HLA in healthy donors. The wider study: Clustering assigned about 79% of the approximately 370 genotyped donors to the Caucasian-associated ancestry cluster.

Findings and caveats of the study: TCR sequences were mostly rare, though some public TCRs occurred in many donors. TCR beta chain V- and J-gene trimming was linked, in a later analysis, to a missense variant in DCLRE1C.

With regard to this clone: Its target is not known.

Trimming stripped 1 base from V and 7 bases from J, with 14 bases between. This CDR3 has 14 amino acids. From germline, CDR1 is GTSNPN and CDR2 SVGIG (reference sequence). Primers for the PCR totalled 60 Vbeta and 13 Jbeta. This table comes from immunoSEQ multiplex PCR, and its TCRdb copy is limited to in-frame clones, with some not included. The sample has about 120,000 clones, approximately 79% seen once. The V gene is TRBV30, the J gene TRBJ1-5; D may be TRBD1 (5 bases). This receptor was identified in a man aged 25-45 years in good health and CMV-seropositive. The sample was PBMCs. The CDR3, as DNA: TGTGCCTGGAGTGCGACGGGGGTGAGGCAGCCCCAGCATTTT. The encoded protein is CAWSATGVRQPQHF.